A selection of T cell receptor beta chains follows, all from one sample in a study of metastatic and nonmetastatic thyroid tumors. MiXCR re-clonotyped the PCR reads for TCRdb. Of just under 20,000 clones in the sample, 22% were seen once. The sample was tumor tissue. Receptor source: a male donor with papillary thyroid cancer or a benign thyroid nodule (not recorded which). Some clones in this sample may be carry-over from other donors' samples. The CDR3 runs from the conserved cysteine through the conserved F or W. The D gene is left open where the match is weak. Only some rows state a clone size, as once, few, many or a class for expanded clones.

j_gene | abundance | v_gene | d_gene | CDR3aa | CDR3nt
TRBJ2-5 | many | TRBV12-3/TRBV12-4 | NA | CASSSGYQETQYF | TGTGCTAGCAGCTCAGGGTACCAAGAGACCCAGTACTTC
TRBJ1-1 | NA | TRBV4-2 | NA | CASSNPEAGMNTEAFF | TGTGCCAGCAGCAACCCCGAGGCGGGCATGAACACTGAAGCTTTCTTT
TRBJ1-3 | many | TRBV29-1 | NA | CSASDSWGNTIYF | TGCAGCGCTTCGGACAGTTGGGGAAACACCATATATTTT
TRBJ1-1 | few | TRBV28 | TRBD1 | CASSPDRVVTEAFF | TGTGCCAGCAGTCCGGACAGGGTTGTCACTGAAGCTTTCTTT
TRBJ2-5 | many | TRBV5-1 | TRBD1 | CASKGAGETQYF | TGCGCCAGCAAGGGGGCTGGGGAGACCCAGTACTTC
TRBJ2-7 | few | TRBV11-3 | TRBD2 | CASSLTGTSLFEQYF | TGTGCCAGCAGCCTGACCGGGACTAGCCTATTCGAGCAGTACTTC
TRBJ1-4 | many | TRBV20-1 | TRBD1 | CSARDPRQGNEKLFF | TGCAGTGCTAGAGATCCCCGACAGGGGAATGAAAAACTGTTTTTT
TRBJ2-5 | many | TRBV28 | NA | CASSPSQTQYF | TGTGCCAGCAGCCCCTCCCAGACCCAGTACTTC
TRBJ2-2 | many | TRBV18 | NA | CASSPRPGELFF | TGTGCCAGCTCACCACGTCCCGGGGAGCTGTTTTTT
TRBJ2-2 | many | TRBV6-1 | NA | CASIASANTGELFF | TGTGCCAGCATTGCGTCAGCGAACACCGGGGAGCTGTTTTTT
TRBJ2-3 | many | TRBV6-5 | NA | CASSYHGTRRTDTQYF | TGTGCCAGCAGTTACCACGGGACTCGGAGAACAGATACGCAGTATTTT
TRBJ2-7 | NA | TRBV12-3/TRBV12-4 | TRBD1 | CASTWTGSYEQYF | TGTGCCAGCACCTGGACAGGCAGCTACGAGCAGTACTTC
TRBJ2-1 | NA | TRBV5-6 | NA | CSSSRGTYNEQFF | TGTTCCAGCAGCAGAGGTACCTACAATGAGCAGTTCTTC
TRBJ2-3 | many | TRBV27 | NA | CASSAWGQGTDTQYF | TGTGCCAGCAGTGCCTGGGGCCAAGGCACAGATACGCAGTATTTT
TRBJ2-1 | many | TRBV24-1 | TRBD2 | CATSDGERDWYNEQFF | TGTGCCACCAGTGACGGAGAGCGGGATTGGTACAATGAGCAGTTCTTC
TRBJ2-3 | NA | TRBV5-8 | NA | CASSSPLEGDTQYF | TGTGCCAGCAGCTCCCCGCTGGAAGGAGATACGCAGTATTTT